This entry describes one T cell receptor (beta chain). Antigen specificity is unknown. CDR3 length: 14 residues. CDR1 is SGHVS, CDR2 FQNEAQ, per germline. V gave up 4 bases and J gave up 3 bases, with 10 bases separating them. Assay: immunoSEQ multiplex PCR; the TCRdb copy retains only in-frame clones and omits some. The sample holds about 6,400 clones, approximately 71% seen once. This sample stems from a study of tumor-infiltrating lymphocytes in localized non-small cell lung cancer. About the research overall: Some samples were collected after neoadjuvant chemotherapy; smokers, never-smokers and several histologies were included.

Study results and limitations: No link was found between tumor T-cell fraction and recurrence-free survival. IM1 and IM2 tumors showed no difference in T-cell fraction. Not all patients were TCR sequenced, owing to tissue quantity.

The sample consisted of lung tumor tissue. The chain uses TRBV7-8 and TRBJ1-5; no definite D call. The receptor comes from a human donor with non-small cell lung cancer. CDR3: CASSSSLVNQPQHF. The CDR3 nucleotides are TGTGCCAGCAGCTCCTCTCTAGTCAATCAGCCCCAGCATTTT.